The source of this TCR beta chain is a study of shared T cell receptors in the human thymus. TCRdb's copy holds only in-frame clones and misses some; the assay was immunoSEQ multiplex PCR. The sample yields 700,000 or so clones, approximately 85% seen once. The junction had 10 bases not matched to a gene; V was cut back by 0 bases and J by 4 bases. Germline V CDR1 and CDR2: MGHRA, YSYEKL. This CDR3 has 18 amino acids. The same specimen was also included in a second study, on human thymus T cells. That source adds: Thymic and blood repertoires appeared to carry a bias in their V and J gene usage. Related studies found that unrelated individuals share highly overlapping thymic repertoires.

The chain recombines TRBV4-1 with TRBJ1-5; 9 nucleotides agree with TRBD1. The sequence derives from a girl under three years old with a congenital heart defect. Source material: thymocytes. The CDR3 reads CASSQDTPGTGRNQPQHF. DNA of the CDR3: TGCGCCAGCAGCCAAGATACGCCCGGGACAGGGAGGAATCAGCCCCAGCATTTT.